Listed below are T cell receptor beta chains from one sample, sequenced in a study of T cell responses to AZD1222 COVID-19 vaccine. Repertoires were generated with immunoSEQ multiplex PCR, while TCRdb's copy carries only in-frame clones and drops some. The table includes about 160,000 clones, about 91% detected once. Material: peripheral blood, obtained on day 0 of MenACWY control vaccination. The receptors originated from an adult in good health. The CDR3 runs from the conserved cysteine through the conserved F or W. D genes are given only for firm matches. Not all rows give a size; the values are once, few, many and, for expanded clones, a class.

CASSFSGSRETQYF | TGTGCCAGCAGCTTTAGCGGGAGCCGCGAGACCCAGTACTTC | TRBJ2-5 | TRBD2 | NA | TRBV5-6
CASGLWPNGRGTDTQYF | TGTGCTAGTGGTTTGTGGCCAAACGGACGTGGCACAGATACGCAGTATTTT | TRBJ2-3 | NA | NA | TRBV12-5
CATNRDSSYNEQFF | TGTGCCACCAACCGGGACAGCTCCTACAATGAGCAGTTCTTC | TRBJ2-1 | TRBD1 | once | TRBV15
CASSSVEGYGYTF | TGCGCCAGCAGCTCCGTAGAGGGTTATGGCTACACCTTC | TRBJ1-2 | NA | once | TRBV5-1
CASSLGRANTEAFF | TGTGCCAGCAGCTTGGGACGGGCGAACACTGAAGCTTTCTTT | TRBJ1-1 | NA | once | TRBV7-3
CASRQGRTTYEQYF | TGTGCCAGCCGTCAAGGACGGACAACCTACGAGCAGTACTTC | TRBJ2-7 | NA | NA | TRBV2
CASSSWAANTGELFF | TGTGCCAGCAGCTCTTGGGCCGCGAACACCGGGGAGCTGTTTTTT | TRBJ2-2 | NA | NA | TRBV5-6
CASWGLRGNYGYTF | TGTGCCAGCTGGGGGTTGAGGGGTAACTATGGCTACACCTTC | TRBJ1-2 | NA | NA | TRBV2
CASSSSGTEQFF | TGTGCCAGCAGCTCCTCCGGGACGGAGCAGTTCTTC | TRBJ2-1 | NA | NA | TRBV6-5
CASTQSSYNEQFF | TGTGCCAGCACTCAGAGCTCCTACAATGAGCAGTTCTTC | TRBJ2-1 | NA | NA | TRBV6-6
CASSFHIFTSGSTDTQYF | TGTGCCAGCAGCTTCCACATATTCACTAGCGGTAGCACAGATACGCAGTATTTT | TRBJ2-3 | TRBD2 | NA | TRBV7-9
CASSQGNPGQSNQPQHF | TGTGCCAGCAGCCAAGGAAACCCGGGACAGAGCAATCAGCCCCAGCATTTT | TRBJ1-5 | TRBD1 | NA | TRBV3-1/TRBV3-2
CASSPEGFRAFF | TGTGCCAGCAGCCCAGAGGGGTTTAGGGCTTTCTTT | TRBJ1-1 | NA | NA | TRBV7-9
CASSLAGAYGYTF | TGTGCCAGCAGTTTGGCAGGGGCCTATGGCTACACCTTC | TRBJ1-2 | NA | NA | TRBV12-3/TRBV12-4
CASSLGQLLYGYTF | TGTGCCAGCAGTTTGGGACAGCTTTTATATGGCTACACCTTC | TRBJ1-2 | TRBD1 | once | TRBV2
CASSLGPGGGYTF | TGTGCCAGCAGCTTAGGCCCAGGGGGAGGCTACACCTTC | TRBJ1-2 | TRBD1 | NA | TRBV7-9
CASSLGSAGSYEQYF | TGCGCCAGCAGCTTGGGTTCCGCGGGTAGCTACGAGCAGTACTTC | TRBJ2-7 | NA | NA | TRBV5-1
CATSGGSGRVYEQFF | TGTGCCACCAGTGGGGGTAGCGGGAGGGTCTATGAGCAGTTCTTC | TRBJ2-1 | TRBD2 | NA | TRBV24-1
CATERYNEQFF | TGTGCCACCGAGCGGTACAATGAGCAGTTCTTC | TRBJ2-1 | NA | once | TRBV7-2
CASSHSGMADTQYF | TGTGCCAGCAGCCACTCTGGGATGGCAGATACGCAGTATTTT | TRBJ2-3 | NA | once | TRBV7-3
CASSGHDIPYGYTF | TGTGCCAGCAGCGGACACGACATCCCCTATGGCTACACCTTC | TRBJ1-2 | NA | NA | TRBV7-9
CASSQDLATGELFF | TGTGCCAGCAGCCAAGATCTTGCCACCGGGGAGCTGTTTTTT | TRBJ2-2 | NA | few | TRBV14
CSVALAGGSYEQYF | TGCAGCGTTGCGCTAGCGGGAGGGTCCTACGAGCAGTACTTC | TRBJ2-7 | TRBD2 | NA | TRBV29-1
CASSFDFLFGSYNEQFF | TGTGCCAGCAGTTTTGATTTCCTCTTTGGGTCCTACAATGAGCAGTTCTTC | TRBJ2-1 | NA | NA | TRBV6-2/TRBV6-3
CASSLGADRKGHF | TGTGCCAGCAGCTTAGGCGCCGACAGAAAAGGGCATTTT | TRBJ1-5 | NA | NA | TRBV7-2
CASSPGGGVNNSPLHF | TGTGCCAGCTCACCGGGTGGAGGGGTAAATAATTCACCCCTCCACTTT | TRBJ1-6 | NA | NA | TRBV18
CSVEVGGWGYTF | TGCAGCGTTGAAGTCGGGGGCTGGGGCTACACCTTC | TRBJ1-2 | NA | NA | TRBV29-1
CSVDPTGSTEAFF | TGCAGCGTTGATCCGACAGGATCCACTGAAGCTTTCTTT | TRBJ1-1 | NA | few | TRBV29-1
CASSESGGFGNQPQHF | TGCGCCAGCAGTGAGTCGGGCGGATTTGGCAATCAGCCCCAGCATTTT | TRBJ1-5 | NA | NA | TRBV10-2